The 5 T cell receptor beta chains below were found in one sample sequenced in a study of cytomegalovirus exposure and HLA in healthy donors. TCRdb's copy holds only in-frame clones and misses some; the assay was immunoSEQ multiplex PCR. In the table there are 330,000 or so clones, roughly 89% of which are singletons. Source material: PBMCs. These receptors all come from a woman between 18 and 29 years old in good health and CMV-seronegative.

The rearrangement uses TRBV4-3 and TRBJ2-1; 9 bases line up with TRBD2. With 0 bases clipped from V and 10 bases from J, the junction kept 7 bases outside the gene matches. Germline V gene lookup returns CDR1 LGHNA and CDR2 YSLEER. This CDR3 spans 15 amino acids. The DNA for the CDR3 is TGCGCCAGCAGCCAAGAGATAGCGGGAGTATGGGAGCAGTTCTTC. Residues: CASSQEIAGVWEQFF.

The chain links TRBV2 to TRBJ2-7, with 9 bases matching TRBD2. V lost 3 bases to trimming and J lost 9 bases; unmatched junction nucleotides: 12. This CDR3 region has 15 residues. Germline CDR1 reads SNHLY; CDR2 reads FYNNEI. This CDR3 reads CASSDRPLAGAAQYF. CDR3 bases: TGTGCCAGCAGTGATCGCCCCTTAGCGGGAGCTGCGCAGTACTTC.

The gene calls are TRBV5-1 and TRBJ2-3, with TRBD2 identical over 8 bases. This CDR3 region has 15 residues. The J segment lost 5 bases and the V segment lost 5 bases, leaving 10 bases of the junction unmatched. Germline CDR1 and CDR2: SGHRS and YFSETQ. This chain's CDR3 is CASRLSGNVRDTQYF. CDR3 nucleotides: TGCGCCAGCAGGCTTAGCGGGAATGTGAGAGATACGCAGTATTTT.

V and J are TRBV5-4 and TRBJ2-5, with TRBD1 matching 9 bases. Unmatched junction bases numbered 6, after V lost 2 bases and J lost 4 bases. This CDR3 region has 15 residues. The germline V gene encodes CDR1 SGHNT and CDR2 YYREEE (reference sequence). The CDR3 loop is CASSFFTGGLETQYF. The CDR3 nucleotides read TGTGCCAGCAGCTTTTTTACAGGGGGCTTAGAGACCCAGTACTTC.

This chain connects TRBV7-3 to TRBJ2-7; D gene ambiguous. This CDR3 contains 13 residues. Germline V lookup: CDR1 SGHTA, CDR2 FQGTGA. V lost 5 bases and J 7 bases, leaving 15 bases between the germline ends. CDR3 residues: CASSPPRVREQYF. CDR3 nucleotides: TGTGCCAGCAGCCCCCCCCGGGTGAGGGAGCAGTACTTC.